This is a list of T cell receptor beta chains from one sample in a study of T cells in localized non-small cell lung cancer. Sequenced by immunoSEQ multiplex PCR; TCRdb stores in-frame clones only, minus some. The table shows around 43,000 clones, with around nine tenths occurring only once. Sample: peripheral blood, taken before any cancer treatment. The receptors were gathered from a man aged 18-55 years with stage I lung adenocarcinoma. The CDR3 runs from the conserved cysteine through the conserved F or W. The D gene is left open where the match is weak. Size is omitted from some rows. Given values are once, few, many or a class for expanded clones.

.	once	TRBJ1-1	TRBV10-3	CATGGPQVAEAFF	TGTGCCACCGGCGGGCCCCAGGTCGCTGAAGCTTTCTTT
TRBD1	.	TRBJ1-2	TRBV6-1	CASRTGTVYGYTF	TGTGCCAGCAGAACCGGGACAGTTTATGGCTACACCTTC
.	.	TRBJ2-1	TRBV6-1	CASSEDPRDEQFF	TGTGCCAGCAGTGAAGACCCTCGGGATGAGCAGTTCTTC
TRBD2	.	TRBJ2-1	TRBV11-2	CASSSRLAGDHDEQFF	TGTGCCAGCAGCTCTCGACTAGCGGGGGATCACGATGAGCAGTTCTTC
.	once	TRBJ1-1	TRBV4-3	CASSQEEGSDTEAFF	TGCGCCAGCAGCCAAGAGGAAGGGAGTGACACTGAAGCTTTCTTT
.	.	TRBJ1-2	TRBV4-1	CASSPEGRYGYTF	TGCGCCAGCAGCCCCGAGGGGCGCTATGGCTACACCTTC
.	once	TRBJ2-7	TRBV28	CASSSSGSSYEQYF	TGTGCCAGCAGTTCCTCCGGGTCCTCCTACGAGCAGTACTTC
.	.	TRBJ1-4	TRBV4-1	CASSRRERDNEKLFF	TGCGCCAGCAGCCGTCGGGAAAGGGACAATGAAAAACTGTTTTTT
.	.	TRBJ2-3	TRBV18	CASSPGQTLRDTQYF	TGTGCCAGCTCACCTGGACAGACGTTGAGAGATACGCAGTATTTT
.	.	TRBJ1-1	TRBV6-5	CASSSGLNTEAFF	TGTGCCAGCAGTTCAGGGTTGAACACTGAAGCTTTCTTT
TRBD1	.	TRBJ1-2	TRBV6-5	CASNPGGGTIYGYTF	TGTGCCAGCAATCCAGGGGGGGGGACTATCTATGGCTACACCTTC
TRBD2	.	TRBJ2-5	TRBV2	CASSELRAGGRETQYF	TGTGCCAGCAGTGAACTTCGAGCGGGGGGCCGTGAGACCCAGTACTTC
.	.	TRBJ2-1	TRBV28	CASSKAPGSHNEQFF	TGTGCCAGCAGCAAGGCCCCCGGCAGCCACAATGAGCAGTTCTTC
.	.	TRBJ1-1	TRBV10-3	CAISEGVNRKMNTEAFF	TGTGCCATCAGCGAGGGAGTGAATAGAAAGATGAACACTGAAGCTTTCTTT
.	few	TRBJ2-1	TRBV28	CASSPLASLSPRFF	TGTGCCAGCAGCCCCCTCGCCTCTCTCTCGCCTAGGTTCTTC
.	.	TRBJ1-1	TRBV12-5	CASGLSAGRNTEAFF	TGTGCTAGTGGTTTGAGCGCAGGGAGGAACACTGAAGCTTTCTTT
TRBD1	once	TRBJ1-1	TRBV29-1	CSVATGRTEAFF	TGCAGCGTGGCGACAGGGAGGACTGAAGCTTTCTTT
.	.	TRBJ1-1	TRBV7-9	CASRLRWGDTEAFF	TGTGCCAGCAGGCTGCGATGGGGGGACACTGAAGCTTTCTTT
TRBD1	.	TRBJ1-1	TRBV7-8	CASSLVGTGGFHTEAFF	TGTGCCAGCAGCTTAGTCGGGACAGGGGGCTTCCACACTGAAGCTTTCTTT
.	.	TRBJ1-1	TRBV9	CASSKDRSPGTEAFF	TGTGCCAGCAGCAAAGACAGGTCGCCGGGCACTGAAGCTTTCTTT
.	few	TRBJ2-7	TRBV5-1	CASSQGTPQTYEQYF	TGCGCCAGCAGCCAAGGGACTCCACAAACCTACGAGCAGTACTTC
TRBD1	.	TRBJ2-7	TRBV2	CASSWTGGASEQYF	TGTGCCAGCAGTTGGACAGGGGGCGCGTCGGAGCAGTACTTC
.	few	TRBJ2-5	TRBV12-5	CASGPDWGETQYF	TGTGCTAGTGGTCCTGACTGGGGAGAGACCCAGTACTTC
.	.	TRBJ1-1	TRBV19	CASSLTGAGGNTEAFF	TGTGCCAGTAGTCTTACGGGGGCGGGCGGCAACACTGAAGCTTTCTTT
TRBD2	.	TRBJ2-3	TRBV4-2	CASSQVGSGGAYTQYF	TGTGCCAGCAGCCAAGTAGGTAGCGGGGGGGCATATACGCAGTATTTT
.	.	TRBJ1-5	TRBV2	CASSERGVRNQPQHF	TGTGCCAGCAGTGAGAGAGGGGTCCGCAATCAGCCCCAGCATTTT
.	.	TRBJ1-2	TRBV25-1	CASSEGRLLGYTF	TGTGCCAGCAGTGAGGGGCGTTTGTTGGGCTACACCTTC
.	.	TRBJ1-1	TRBV15	CATSRDITNTEAFF	TGTGCCACCAGCAGAGATATCACGAACACTGAAGCTTTCTTT
TRBD1	once	TRBJ1-6	TRBV19	CASREGTASSPLHF	TGTGCCAGTAGGGAGGGGACAGCCTCTTCACCCCTCCACTTT
.	.	TRBJ2-3	TRBV2	CASNGGTADTQYF	TGTGCCAGCAATGGCGGGACCGCAGATACGCAGTATTTT
.	.	TRBJ1-1	TRBV5-5	CASSSKRETEAFF	TGTGCCAGCAGCTCAAAACGGGAAACTGAAGCTTTCTTT
.	few	TRBJ1-1	TRBV29-1	CSYLPGGRSTEAFF	TGCAGCTACCTCCCGGGGGGGCGAAGCACTGAAGCTTTCTTT
TRBD1	.	TRBJ1-4	TRBV4-3	CASSRSSTGTNEKLFF	TGCGCCAGCAGCCGCAGTTCGACAGGGACTAATGAAAAACTGTTTTTT
.	.	TRBJ2-2	TRBV30	CACPGGNTNTGELFF	TGTGCCTGTCCTGGAGGAAACACGAACACCGGGGAGCTGTTTTTT
.	once	TRBJ1-2	TRBV19	CASTPNGGVDYGYTF	TGTGCCAGTACCCCAAATGGGGGCGTGGACTATGGCTACACCTTC
.	.	TRBJ2-3	TRBV4-3	CASSQGTPGTHRFTQYF	TGCGCCAGCAGCCAAGGGACCCCCGGGACACACAGATTTACGCAGTATTTT
.	.	TRBJ2-3	TRBV4-2	CASSPQGSSTGTDTQYF	TGTGCCAGCAGCCCCCAGGGGAGTAGTACTGGCACAGATACGCAGTATTTT
.	.	TRBJ1-6	TRBV2	CASSPPSEGGTYNSPLHF	TGTGCCAGCAGTCCTCCATCCGAGGGAGGAACCTATAATTCACCCCTCCACTTT
.	.	TRBJ1-3	TRBV28	CASSLVQDSGNTIYF	TGTGCCAGCAGTTTAGTACAGGATTCTGGAAACACCATATATTTT
.	.	TRBJ2-3	TRBV19	CASSLQGRGDTQYF	TGTGCCAGTAGCTTACAGGGACGGGGAGATACGCAGTATTTT
TRBD1	.	TRBJ2-7	TRBV19	CASSIGTGGLYEQYF	TGTGCCAGTAGTATCGGGACAGGGGGCCTTTACGAGCAGTACTTC
.	.	TRBJ1-6	TRBV21-1	CASFKGGKANSPLHF	TGTGCCAGCTTTAAAGGGGGCAAAGCTAATTCACCCCTCCACTTT
.	.	TRBJ1-1	TRBV18	CASTEGITTEAFF	TGTGCCAGCACCGAAGGGATTACCACTGAAGCTTTCTTT
.	.	TRBJ1-2	TRBV19	CASSTTRGETGLFYGYTF	TGTGCCAGTAGTACAACCCGGGGAGAAACAGGGCTTTTCTATGGCTACACCTTC
.	.	TRBJ2-7	TRBV4-3	CASSQDRAGFLYEQYF	TGCGCCAGCAGCCAAGATCGAGCGGGTTTTCTTTACGAGCAGTACTTC
.	.	TRBJ1-1	TRBV5-5	CASSFSYGNTEAFF	TGTGCCAGCAGCTTTAGTTATGGGAACACTGAAGCTTTCTTT
TRBD1	.	TRBJ2-3	TRBV10-3	CAIRDRAITTDTQYF	TGTGCCATCAGAGACAGGGCAATAACTACAGATACGCAGTATTTT
TRBD1	.	TRBJ1-6	TRBV28	CASRAGTGNSPLHF	TGTGCCAGCAGGGCCGGGACAGGGAATTCACCCCTCCACTTT
.	.	TRBJ1-2	TRBV4-3	CASSQGPGGGTYGYTF	TGCGCCAGCAGCCAGGGCCCCGGTGGGGGGACCTATGGCTACACCTTC
.	.	TRBJ1-1	TRBV29-1	CSVDVGGRNTEAFF	TGCAGCGTTGATGTTGGGGGGAGGAACACTGAAGCTTTCTTT
TRBD1	.	TRBJ2-1	TRBV9	CASSDRGDSYNEQFF	TGTGCCAGCAGCGACAGGGGCGACTCCTACAATGAGCAGTTCTTC
TRBD1	.	TRBJ1-2	TRBV28	CASSLLPGTGGHGYTF	TGTGCCAGCAGTTTACTACCCGGGACAGGGGGCCATGGCTACACCTTC
.	.	TRBJ1-2	TRBV7-2	CASSGGWGTAYGYTF	TGTGCCAGCAGCGGAGGATGGGGGACGGCATATGGCTACACCTTC
.	.	TRBJ2-6	TRBV2	CASSEETSGANVLTF	TGTGCCAGCAGTGAAGAGACCTCTGGGGCCAACGTCCTGACTTTC
TRBD1	.	TRBJ2-7	TRBV15	CATRGTGPNYEQYF	TGTGCCACCAGGGGGACAGGACCTAACTACGAGCAGTACTTC
.	.	TRBJ1-3	TRBV7-3	CASSLNGNTIYF	TGTGCCAGCAGCTTAAATGGAAACACCATATATTTT
TRBD2	.	TRBJ2-2	TRBV4-2	CASSQDQIGLAGVNTGELFF	TGTGCCAGCAGCCAGGATCAGATTGGACTAGCGGGGGTGAACACCGGGGAGCTGTTTTTT
.	medium-sized	TRBJ1-2	TRBV18	CASSPPTESYGYTF	TGTGCCAGCTCACCACCGACAGAAAGCTATGGCTACACCTTC
.	.	TRBJ1-6	TRBV27	CASSPISGVSNSPLHF	TGTGCCAGCAGCCCTATTAGCGGGGTTAGCAATTCACCCCTCCACTTT